These 30 T cell receptor beta chains were sequenced from one sample in a study of blood T cell repertoires in COVID-19 (TCRdb year 2020). Preparation of the library involved the immunoSEQ multiplex PCR assay. TCRdb took this table from immuneACCESS and kept in-frame rearrangements with V and J called. Such tables lack part of the clones; where checked against another copy, unresolved V genes explain under half of the gap, and the rest is unexplained. The sample includes hundreds of thousands of clones, with roughly 90% observed a single time. The ten largest clones capture around 2.9% of the sample. The sample comprised PBMCs or T cells enriched from blood (not recorded which). Every receptor here comes from a woman aged 45 to 65 who had recovered from COVID-19.

The chain links TRBV19 to TRBJ2-7; D is unclear. Looked up from germline, CDR1 is LNHDA and CDR2 is SQIVND (reference sequence). The CDR3 loop spans 15 amino acids. V was pared by 3 bases and J by 2 bases, with 14 bases between. This CDR3 reads CASSIAEGGTYEQYF. The CDR3 coding sequence is TGTGCCAGTAGTATTGCGGAAGGCGGAACCTACGAGCAGTACTTC.

The chain employs TRBV7-2 and TRBJ1-2; weak D call: TRBD1 (6 bases). Germline V gene data show CDR1 as SGHTA and CDR2 as FQGNSA. Trimming removed 5 bases from V and 4 bases from J, with 14 bases in between. This CDR3 has 14 amino acids. CDR3 nucleotide sequence: TGTGCCAGCAGCGAACAGGGATGGGGCTATGGCTACACCTTC. It specifies CASSEQGWGYGYTF.

The chain employs TRBV4-2 and TRBJ2-3; 7 bases match TRBD1. The CDR3 sequence is 14 residues long. Trimming took 4 bases from V and 4 from J; bases not matched to a gene: 5. Germline CDR1 is LGHNA and CDR2 is YNFKEQ. In DNA, the CDR3 is TGTGCCAGCAGCCCAAGAACAGGGGCAGATACGCAGTATTTT. It encodes CASSPRTGADTQYF.

This rearrangement joins TRBV7-2 to TRBJ2-3, with a tentative D call TRBD1 (6 bases). V was trimmed by 6 bases and J by 3 bases, leaving 13 bases between them. The V gene's germline CDR1 is SGHTA and CDR2 FQGNSA. The length of the CDR3 is 14 residues. This chain's CDR3 is CASRPRGQTDTQYF. As DNA, the CDR3 is TGTGCCAGCAGGCCGAGGGGACAAACAGATACGCAGTATTTT.

The chain couples TRBV5-5 to TRBJ2-1; D is perhaps TRBD1 (6 bases). There are 16 residues in the CDR3. The germline V and J ends were trimmed by 4 bases and 2 bases, with 16 bases remaining between them. CDR1 and CDR2 (germline): SGHKS, YYEKEE (reference sequence). This CDR3 is CASSLGDTGAYNEQFF. As DNA, the CDR3 is TGTGCCAGCAGCCTAGGGGACACCGGGGCCTACAATGAGCAGTTCTTC.

The chain links TRBV5-4 to TRBJ2-3; tentative D call: TRBD2 (5 bases). Trimming removed 3 bases at V and 4 bases at J, with 9 bases between. This CDR3 contains 13 residues. Germline loops: CDR1 SGHNT, CDR2 YYREEE (reference sequence). This CDR3 is CASSWESADTQYF. The CDR3 bases are TGTGCCAGCAGCTGGGAGAGCGCAGATACGCAGTATTTT.

This CDR3 is CASRYLPGQGRNEKLFF. In DNA form, the CDR3 reads TGTGCCAGCAGGTATCTCCCGGGACAGGGACGTAATGAAAAACTGTTTTTT. The genes are TRBV7-3 and TRBJ1-4, with 9 bases lining up with TRBD1. This CDR3 spans 17 amino acids. The V and J ends lost 6 bases and 4 bases, in that order; junction bases with no gene match: 12. CDR1 SGHTA and CDR2 FQGTGA come from the germline V gene.

The chain has TRBV28 and TRBJ1-1, with D unclear. Germline loops: CDR1 MDHEN, CDR2 SYDVKM. The CDR3 spans 13 residues. The germline V and J ends were trimmed by 3 bases and 4 bases, with 9 bases remaining between them. The CDR3 loop reads CASSFPIFTEAFF. The DNA of the CDR3 is TGTGCCAGCAGTTTCCCCATTTTCACTGAAGCTTTCTTT.

The J gene is TRBJ2-7, the V gene TRBV28; 15 bases align to TRBD2. There are 17 residues in the CDR3. V gave up 6 bases and J gave up 5 bases; unmatched junction bases: 11. Germline V gene lookup returns CDR1 MDHEN and CDR2 SYDVKM. The CDR3 reads CASSPRTSGRARDEQYF. DNA of the CDR3: TGTGCCAGCAGCCCTAGGACTAGCGGGAGGGCCAGGGACGAGCAGTACTTC.

This clone was detected once. V is TRBV7-9 and J is TRBJ2-5, with 7 bases lining up with TRBD2. The germline CDR1 and CDR2 sequences are SEHNR and FQNEAQ (reference sequence). The CDR3 runs to 14 residues. With 5 bases clipped from V and 2 bases from J, the junction kept 5 bases outside the gene matches. CDR3 sequence (DNA): TGTGCCAGCAGCCCAGCGGGATTTCAAGAGACCCAGTACTTC. Protein: CASSPAGFQETQYF. Variable domain in full (rest from reference TRBV7-9 and TRBJ2-5): DTGVSQNPRHKITKRGQNVTFRCDPISEHNRLYWYRQTLGQGPEFLTYFQNEAQLEKSRLLSDRFSAERPKGSFSTLEIQRTEQGDSAMYLCASSPAGFQETQYFGPGTRLLVL.

This clone has just one count. CDR3 sequence (DNA): TGTGCCAGCAGTCGTGGAGGAACCTATGGCTACACCTTC. It codes for CASSRGGTYGYTF. The V and J genes are TRBV27 and TRBJ1-2; D unclear. This CDR3 comprises 13 residues. V shed 5 bases and J shed 4 bases, with 11 bases lying between them. Germline-derived CDR1 and CDR2 are MNHEY and SMNVEV (reference sequence).

This chain joins TRBV18 and TRBJ1-1; the match to TRBD1 covers 10 bases. This CDR3 is built from 17 residues. The germline CDR1 and CDR2 sequences are KGHSH and LQKENI. Trimming cost V 3 bases and J 1 base; bases outside gene matches: 8. The CDR3 protein is CASSPWDRGGTNTEAFF. The CDR3 coding sequence is TGTGCCAGCTCACCCTGGGACAGGGGCGGAACGAACACTGAAGCTTTCTTT.

The chain employs TRBV30 and TRBJ1-1; TRBD1 matches at 7 bases. Unmatched junction bases numbered 6, after V lost 4 bases and J lost 4 bases. CDR1 GTSNPN and CDR2 SVGIG come from the germline V gene (reference sequence). The CDR3 spans 13 residues. The CDR3 coding sequence is TGTGCCTGGATGCAGGGGGTCTCCACTGAAGCTTTCTTT. Translation: CAWMQGVSTEAFF.

The chain joins TRBV6-5 to TRBJ1-6; perhaps TRBD1 as D (5 bases). The CDR3 runs 13 residues. V dropped 6 bases and J dropped 10 bases, with 13 bases sitting between them. Germline-derived CDR1 and CDR2 are MNHEY and SVGAGI. CDR3 loop: CASRTVLGSPLHF. The CDR3 DNA follows: TGTGCCAGCAGGACAGTCCTCGGCTCACCCCTCCACTTT.

J is TRBJ2-3 and V is TRBV6-5; the match to TRBD2 covers 7 bases. V was clipped by 7 bases and J by 4 bases; unmatched bases: 11. CDR1 is MNHEY and CDR2 is SVGAGI in the germline V gene. CDR3 length: 15 residues. CDR3 region: CASNKLATGADTQYF. The CDR3 DNA sequence: TGTGCCAGCAACAAACTAGCGACTGGGGCAGATACGCAGTATTTT.

The rearrangement links TRBV29-1 to TRBJ2-7; 9 nucleotides match TRBD2. J lost 2 bases, V lost 6 bases, and 2 bases had no gene match. Germline CDR1 SQVTM, CDR2 ANQGSEA. CDR3 length: 12 amino acids. This CDR3 is CSVGTSPYEQYF. DNA of the CDR3: TGCAGCGTAGGGACTAGCCCCTACGAGCAGTACTTC.

CDR3 amino acids: CASSQTSGRTYEQYF. In DNA, the CDR3 is TGTGCCAGCAGCCAAACTAGCGGGAGAACCTACGAGCAGTACTTC. This chain joins TRBV7-9 and TRBJ2-7; 11 nucleotides line up with TRBD2. The CDR3 loop spans 15 amino acids. The V segment lost 5 bases and the J segment 2 bases; nucleotides outside the gene matches: 5. Per the germline V gene, CDR1 is SEHNR and CDR2 is FQNEAQ (reference sequence).

The rearrangement joins TRBV7-3 to TRBJ1-4, with TRBD1 matching 9 bases. Per germline, CDR1 SGHTA and CDR2 FQGTGA. The junction had 7 bases not matched to a gene; V was cut back by 5 bases and J by 0 bases. The CDR3 is 17 residues long. CDR3 sequence reads: CASSPMDRGATNEKLFF. CDR3 sequence (DNA): TGTGCCAGCAGCCCAATGGACAGGGGAGCAACTAATGAAAAACTGTTTTTT.

The gene calls are TRBV7-9 and TRBJ2-7; TRBD2 matches at 8 bases. After removal of 10 bases from V and 0 bases from J, the junction contained 11 bases not matched to a gene. The V gene's germline CDR1 is SEHNR and CDR2 FQNEAQ (reference sequence). The CDR3 covers 15 residues. CDR3 amino acids: CATQSGGEGSYEQYF. As DNA, the CDR3 is TGTGCCACCCAATCGGGGGGGGAGGGCTCCTACGAGCAGTACTTC.

This chain uses TRBV2 with TRBJ1-1; D is unclear. Germline CDR1 SNHLY, CDR2 FYNNEI. V shed 1 base and J shed 1 base, with 4 bases lying between them. The CDR3 loop spans 13 amino acids. CDR3 DNA sequence: TGTGCCAGCAGTGAAGACGGGAACACTGAAGCTTTCTTT. Protein product: CASSEDGNTEAFF. The full variable domain, completed using reference TRBV2 and TRBJ1-1, is EPEVTQTPSHQVTQMGQEVILRCVPISNHLYFYWYRQILGQKVEFLVSFYNNEISEKSEIFDDQFSVERPDGSNFTLKIRSTKLEDSAMYFCASSEDGNTEAFFGQGTRLTVV.

The chain combines TRBV10-3 with TRBJ2-7, with 10 bases identical to TRBD2. With 3 bases clipped from V and 2 bases from J, the junction kept 7 bases outside the gene matches. The CDR3 covers 16 residues. Germline lookup yields CDR1 ENHRY and CDR2 SYGVKD. CDR3 loop: CAISDPSGRGPYEQYF. The CDR3 nucleotides are TGTGCCATCAGTGACCCGAGCGGGAGGGGACCCTACGAGCAGTACTTC.

This clone was observed a handful of times. J is TRBJ1-1 and V is TRBV19; 9 bases are shared with TRBD1. Germline V gene sequence: CDR1 LNHDA, CDR2 SQIVND (reference sequence). This CDR3 has 17 amino acids. The trim removed 6 bases at V and 1 base at J, leaving 12 bases unmatched. CDR3 DNA: TGTGCCAGTAGCGGCTATGGACAGGGGTGGCGGAACACTGAAGCTTTCTTT. This sequence encodes CASSGYGQGWRNTEAFF.

The chain uses TRBV11-2 and TRBJ2-5; possibly TRBD2 for D (6 bases). Germline V lookup: CDR1 SGHAT, CDR2 FQNNGV. The CDR3 has 14 residues. Trimming pared 1 base from V and 5 bases from J, leaving 11 bases between. CDR3 region: CASSLGWGEETQYF. CDR3 nucleotide sequence: TGTGCCAGCAGCTTAGGTTGGGGGGAGGAGACCCAGTACTTC.

The genes are TRBV6-5 and TRBJ1-2; TRBD1 aligns across 9 bases. Germline-derived CDR1 and CDR2 are MNHEY and SVGAGI. J lost 4 bases, V lost 5 bases, and 8 bases had no gene match. The CDR3 extends over 15 amino acids. Here the CDR3 reads CASSPGTGKLYGYTF. DNA of the CDR3: TGTGCCAGCAGTCCGGGGACAGGGAAACTCTATGGCTACACCTTC.

This chain joins TRBV6-1 and TRBJ1-4; D is possibly TRBD1 (5 bases). CDR3 size: 16 residues. Germline-derived CDR1 and CDR2 are MNHNS and SASEGT. V was clipped by 3 bases and J by 8 bases, with 19 bases between them. DNA for the CDR3: TGTGCCAGCAGTGACCCAGGCGGCAGGGTTGAGGAAAAACTGTTTTTT. As protein: CASSDPGGRVEEKLFF.

The V and J genes are TRBV6-2 or TRBV6-3 and TRBJ2-2; D is unclear. The CDR3 covers 16 residues. CDR1 and CDR2 (germline): MNHEY, SVGEGT. Trimming cost V 4 bases and J 6 bases, with 18 bases left between them. CDR3 loop: CASSFDAASGSGELFF. The CDR3 bases are TGTGCCAGCAGTTTCGACGCTGCCTCAGGATCCGGGGAGCTGTTTTTT.

The table lists this clone with a few counts. The CDR3 nucleotides are TGTGCCACCCACGGGACTAGCGGGAGAGGTGCAGATACGCAGTATTTT. Translation gives CATHGTSGRGADTQYF. This chain joins TRBV10-3 and TRBJ2-3, with 14 bases lining up with TRBD2. This CDR3 region has 16 residues. Per germline, CDR1 ENHRY and CDR2 SYGVKD. V lost 10 bases to trimming and J lost 4 bases; unmatched junction nucleotides: 10.

The chain links TRBV11-2 to TRBJ2-5; 10 bases map to TRBD2. V was pared by 5 bases and J by 8 bases, with 11 bases of the junction left unmatched. Per the germline V gene, CDR1 is SGHAT and CDR2 is FQNNGV. This CDR3 has 15 amino acids. Written as DNA, the CDR3 is TGTGCCAGCAGCCTGAGTAGCGGGAGGCCCGCCACCCAGTACTTC. Translated, it gives CASSLSSGRPATQYF.

The CDR3, as DNA: TGTGCCAGCAGTTTAGTGAGTCCAGATACGCAGTATTTT. Translating gives CASSLVSPDTQYF. The chain combines TRBV28 with TRBJ2-3; no firm D call. This CDR3 region has 13 residues. Germline loops: CDR1 MDHEN, CDR2 SYDVKM. Trimming removed 2 bases from V and 4 bases from J, with 7 bases in between.

The chain uses TRBV4-2 and TRBJ2-7, with TRBD2 matching 10 bases. This CDR3 has 15 residues. V lost 3 bases, J lost 2 bases, and 4 bases stayed unmatched. Per the germline V gene, CDR1 is LGHNA and CDR2 is YNFKEQ. The CDR3 sequence: CASSQGLATTYEQYF. As DNA, the CDR3 is TGTGCCAGCAGCCAGGGACTAGCGACAACCTACGAGCAGTACTTC.